This T cell receptor beta chain derives from a study of T cell repertoires in cytomegalovirus infection. The wider study: Public signatures in TCR beta pointed to CMV infection and matching HLA type. Study-level findings and limits: Clonotype analysis showed dominance of the ex vivo response by HLA-C-restricted CMV-specific TCR beta clonotypes. Based on cumulative public TCR beta family frequency, carriers of CMV plus the relevant HLA were identified.

One entry per CDR3 protein, called by TCRdb with MiXCR from the reads. The data show around 770,000 distinct CDR3 sequences, about 29% seen once. Looked up from germline, CDR1 is MNHEY and CDR2 is SVGEGT. The CDR3 totals 14 residues. V dropped 6 bases and J dropped 6 bases, with 12 bases sitting between them. This clonotype was detected a few times. Its target is not known. Sequences were derived from cultured CD8+ T cells from PBMCs, sampled from culture after CMV antigen stimulation. This sequence originates from a human donor in good health (CMV status not recorded). Some clones in this sample may be carry-over from other donors' samples. This sequence joins TRBV6-2 or TRBV6-3 and TRBJ1-6; the D gene is possibly TRBD1 (5 bases). CDR3 residues: CASSRDLGNSPLHF. In DNA form, the CDR3 reads TGTGCCAGCAGCCGGGACTTGGGTAATTCACCCCTCCACTTT.